This is a list of T cell receptor beta chains from one sample in a study of blood T cell repertoires in COVID-19. Profiled with immunoSEQ multiplex PCR; TCRdb holds only in-frame clones, not every one. The sample records 150,000 to 200,000 clones, approximately 80% being singletons. The source material was PBMCs or T cells enriched from blood (not recorded which). The receptor set was obtained from a woman in her fifties or sixties who had recovered from COVID-19. CDR3s include the opening cysteine and the closing phenylalanine or tryptophan. D genes are given only for firm matches. Expanded clones get a size class; other rows say once, few or many, or leave the size out.

d_call j_call clone_size v_call cdr3_aa cdr3_nt
- TRBJ2-4 - TRBV15 CATSPGPRAKYF TGTGCCACCAGCCCAGGGCCCCGGGCCAAGTACTTC
TRBD1 TRBJ1-1 - TRBV3-1/TRBV3-2 CASSLTGGTEAFF TGTGCCAGCAGCTTGACAGGGGGCACTGAAGCTTTCTTT
- TRBJ1-4 - TRBV9 CASSVEGDGEKLFF TGTGCCAGCAGCGTAGAAGGGGATGGGGAAAAACTGTTTTTT
- TRBJ2-1 - TRBV21-1 CASRGDAWRDNEQFF TGTGCCAGCAGAGGAGACGCTTGGCGGGACAATGAGCAGTTCTTC
TRBD1 TRBJ2-3 few TRBV2 CASRRQGGTDTQYF TGTGCCAGCAGGCGACAGGGGGGGACAGATACGCAGTATTTT
TRBD1 TRBJ1-2 - TRBV7-9 CASSQGIGQGLGYTF TGTGCCAGCAGCCAAGGTATCGGACAGGGGCTTGGCTACACCTTC
- TRBJ1-5 - TRBV19 CASSTVSTGQPQHF TGTGCCAGTAGTACAGTGTCCACAGGTCAGCCCCAGCATTTT
- TRBJ1-6 - TRBV7-8 CASSLVMQNSYNSPLHF TGTGCCAGCAGCTTAGTAATGCAGAACTCCTATAATTCACCCCTCCACTTT
- TRBJ1-2 - TRBV19 CASSDRSYGYTF TGTGCCAGTAGTGACAGATCCTATGGCTACACCTTC
- TRBJ1-2 few TRBV12-3/TRBV12-4 CASSSTGGGYTF TGTGCCAGCAGTTCGACGGGTGGGGGCTACACCTTC
TRBD1 TRBJ2-3 - TRBV11-1 CASSLGTGGPDTQYF TGTGCCAGCAGCTTAGGGACAGGGGGCCCAGATACGCAGTATTTT
TRBD2 TRBJ2-7 - TRBV18 CASSPNSGSLYEQYF TGTGCCAGCTCACCCAACAGCGGGAGCCTCTACGAGCAGTACTTC
- TRBJ2-1 - TRBV29-1 CSVDSYNEQFF TGCAGCGTTGACAGTTACAATGAGCAGTTCTTC
- TRBJ1-2 - TRBV29-1 CSVGRVEGYGYTF TGCAGCGTTGGTAGGGTGGAGGGCTATGGCTACACCTTC
- TRBJ1-1 few TRBV9 CASSVVRNTEAFF TGTGCCAGCAGCGTTGTCCGGAACACTGAAGCTTTCTTT
TRBD1 TRBJ2-7 few TRBV12-5 CASGYSAQTGALSYEQYF TGTGCTAGTGGTTATTCCGCCCAGACAGGGGCCCTGTCCTACGAGCAGTACTTC
- TRBJ1-5 once TRBV5-1 CASSFTGNQPQHF TGCGCCAGCAGCTTCACAGGTAATCAGCCCCAGCATTTT
- TRBJ2-7 - TRBV6-2/TRBV6-3 CASSSYSYEQYF TGTGCCAGCAGTTCCTACTCCTACGAGCAGTACTTC
TRBD1 TRBJ2-7 - TRBV2 CASRTGAYYEQYF TGTGCCAGCCGGACAGGGGCTTACTACGAGCAGTACTTC
TRBD1 TRBJ2-2 - TRBV4-2 CASSRSAGTGSGELFF TGTGCCAGCAGCCGCAGCGCCGGGACAGGATCCGGGGAGCTGTTTTTT
TRBD2 TRBJ2-1 - TRBV3-1/TRBV3-2 CASLKTSGDNEQFF TGTGCCAGCTTAAAGACTAGCGGTGACAATGAGCAGTTCTTC
- TRBJ1-5 - TRBV21-1 CASGRTGQSDSNQPQHF TGTGCCAGCGGAAGGACTGGACAGTCTGATAGCAATCAGCCCCAGCATTTT
TRBD1 TRBJ1-2 once TRBV2 CASSLRGQAPGYTF TGTGCCAGCAGTCTTAGGGGACAGGCTCCTGGCTACACCTTC
- TRBJ2-2 few TRBV6-5 CASSYSPDAGGELFF TGTGCCAGCAGTTACTCCCCGGATGCGGGCGGGGAGCTGTTTTTT
- TRBJ1-4 - TRBV6-1 CASSEARLNEKLFF TGTGCCAGCAGTGAAGCCAGGCTTAATGAAAAACTGTTTTTT
TRBD1 TRBJ2-2 - TRBV5-1 CASSLGRDRASPRELFF TGCGCCAGCAGCTTGGGAAGGGACAGGGCGTCCCCGCGGGAGCTGTTTTTT
- TRBJ1-5 - TRBV18 CASSPTGLLPQHF TGTGCCAGCTCACCCACAGGGCTTCTGCCCCAGCATTTT
TRBD1 TRBJ1-6 - TRBV7-2 CASSLDQGALGSPLHF TGTGCCAGCAGCTTAGATCAGGGGGCGCTCGGTTCACCCCTCCACTTT
- TRBJ1-6 - TRBV4-2 CASSKAYDRDSPLHF TGTGCCAGCAGCAAAGCTTACGACCGGGATTCACCCCTCCACTTT
TRBD2 TRBJ2-2 - TRBV5-6 CASSPSGTSGKGSAGELFF TGTGCCAGCAGCCCTTCCGGGACTAGCGGGAAGGGGTCGGCCGGGGAGCTGTTTTTT
- TRBJ1-2 few TRBV13 CASSPKPRTF TGTGCCAGCAGCCCCAAACCCCGGACCTTC
- TRBJ2-5 - TRBV5-4 CASSLARQETQYF TGTGCCAGCAGCTTGGCCCGTCAAGAGACCCAGTACTTC
- TRBJ2-7 - TRBV3-1/TRBV3-2 CASSPGTYNEQYF TGTGCCAGCAGCCCCGGGACATACAACGAGCAGTACTTC
- TRBJ2-5 - TRBV7-9 CASSLDGQRQETQYF TGTGCCAGCAGCTTAGACGGACAGCGCCAAGAGACCCAGTACTTC
- TRBJ2-2 - TRBV3-1/TRBV3-2 CASSQYSFVGAGELFF TGTGCCAGCAGCCAATATTCGTTTGTCGGAGCCGGGGAGCTGTTTTTT
TRBD1 TRBJ1-2 - TRBV20-1 CSASETDRFGYGYTF TGCAGTGCTAGTGAAACGGACAGGTTTGGCTATGGCTACACCTTC
- TRBJ2-1 - TRBV6-6 CASSYSGQGYEQFF TGTGCCAGCAGTTACTCGGGGCAGGGCTATGAGCAGTTCTTC
TRBD2 TRBJ2-1 - TRBV18 CASSQGLALAGYYNEQFF TGTGCCAGCTCACAGGGGCTGGCGCTAGCGGGATACTACAATGAGCAGTTCTTC
- TRBJ1-1 - TRBV3-1/TRBV3-2 CASSQDRPLGGGKNTEAFF TGTGCCAGCAGCCAAGATAGGCCCCTGGGCGGGGGGAAGAACACTGAAGCTTTCTTT
TRBD1 TRBJ1-1 once TRBV7-8 CASSTGGTEAFF TGTGCCAGCAGTACAGGGGGCACTGAAGCTTTCTTT
TRBD1 TRBJ1-1 - TRBV5-4 CASSLQGGAEAFF TGTGCCAGCAGCTTACAGGGGGGGGCTGAAGCTTTCTTT
- TRBJ1-5 - TRBV2 CASSVRGQPQHF TGTGCCAGCAGTGTGCGGGGTCAGCCCCAGCATTTT
- TRBJ1-4 - TRBV2 CASMGLGVEKLFF TGTGCCAGCATGGGGCTAGGGGTTGAAAAACTGTTTTTT
- TRBJ1-4 - TRBV3-1/TRBV3-2 CASSHRGVGEKLFF TGTGCCAGCAGCCACAGGGGAGTAGGGGAAAAACTGTTTTTT
TRBD2 TRBJ2-1 - TRBV30 CAWTSSGKGPEQFF TGTGCCTGGACGAGTAGCGGGAAGGGGCCTGAGCAGTTCTTC
- TRBJ1-1 few TRBV19 CASSIGAGVGAEAFF TGTGCCAGTAGTATAGGGGCCGGGGTTGGGGCTGAAGCTTTCTTT
TRBD2 TRBJ2-5 - TRBV4-2 CASSQDLLAGAQQETQYF TGTGCCAGCAGCCAAGATCTACTAGCGGGGGCCCAACAAGAGACCCAGTACTTC
TRBD2 TRBJ2-5 few TRBV27 CASKSSGQETQYF TGTGCCAGCAAATCTAGCGGACAAGAGACCCAGTACTTC
TRBD2 TRBJ2-1 - TRBV7-2 CASSFEGTSLDEQFF TGTGCCAGCAGCTTTGAAGGGACTAGCTTAGATGAGCAGTTCTTC
- TRBJ1-1 - TRBV29-1 CSVQSLGDWNTEAFF TGCAGCGTACAAAGCCTCGGAGACTGGAACACTGAAGCTTTCTTT
TRBD1 TRBJ1-1 few TRBV29-1 CSVQQGARHTEAFF TGCAGCGTCCAACAGGGGGCGCGTCACACTGAAGCTTTCTTT
TRBD1 TRBJ1-1 - TRBV28 CASSTGTGRTEAFF TGTGCCAGCAGTACCGGGACAGGGAGGACTGAAGCTTTCTTT
- TRBJ2-7 - TRBV14 CASSQELDSPYEQYF TGTGCCAGCAGCCAAGAGCTCGACAGTCCCTACGAGCAGTACTTC
- TRBJ2-7 - TRBV18 CASSPGPGAYEQYF TGTGCCAGCTCACCAGGGCCAGGGGCATACGAGCAGTACTTC
TRBD1 TRBJ1-4 once TRBV9 CASSVGDRGYEKLFF TGTGCCAGCAGCGTAGGGGACAGGGGGTACGAAAAACTGTTTTTT
TRBD2 TRBJ2-1 - TRBV9 CASSVAGRAGGAYNEQFF TGTGCCAGCAGCGTAGCGGGGAGGGCTGGCGGGGCCTACAATGAGCAGTTCTTC
- TRBJ1-2 - TRBV19 CASSDQGIGSRGYTF TGTGCCAGTAGTGACCAGGGGATCGGCTCACGGGGCTACACCTTC
- TRBJ1-4 - TRBV3-1/TRBV3-2 CASSHVAGRYNEKLFF TGTGCCAGCAGCCATGTAGCAGGGCGATATAATGAAAAACTGTTTTTT
- TRBJ2-7 - TRBV29-1 CSVAGNSYEQYF TGCAGCGTTGCCGGGAACTCCTACGAGCAGTACTTC